Following are 21 T cell receptor beta chains from one sample sequenced in a study of blood T cell repertoires in COVID-19. Here immunoSEQ multiplex PCR was the method, and the copy in TCRdb shows in-frame clones only, minus some. The table lists some 290,000 clones, 85% to 90% of them singletons. The sample comprised peripheral blood. The receptor set was obtained from a woman aged 25 to 45 with COVID-19, enrolled during active disease.

This chain joins TRBV27 and TRBJ1-5, with 8 bases fitting TRBD1. From germline, CDR1 is MNHEY and CDR2 SMNVEV (reference sequence). The V gene end was trimmed by 7 bases and the J gene end by 2 bases; junction bases not matched to a gene: 1. The CDR3 loop spans 13 amino acids. The CDR3 region is CASIQGGNQPQHF. The CDR3 DNA sequence: TGTGCCAGCATACAGGGGGGCAATCAGCCCCAGCATTTT.

The chain couples TRBV19 to TRBJ1-5, with TRBD1 matching 8 bases. After removal of 7 bases from V and 6 bases from J, the junction contained 5 bases not matched to a gene. The germline V gene encodes CDR1 LNHDA and CDR2 SQIVND (reference sequence). CDR3 length: 13 amino acids. This chain's CDR3 is CASMTGEAQPQHF. The CDR3 DNA reads as TGTGCCAGTATGACAGGGGAGGCTCAGCCCCAGCATTTT.

The J gene is TRBJ2-7, the V gene TRBV28, with D possibly TRBD1 on 5 matching bases. The CDR3 length is 15 residues. V was cut by 7 bases and J by 5 bases, with 21 bases left in between. Germline V gene data show CDR1 as MDHEN and CDR2 as SYDVKM. The CDR3 DNA follows: TGTGCCAGCACTCCCCGAGGTTCAGGGTTCCACGAGCAGTACTTC. Translating it yields CASTPRGSGFHEQYF.

The chain couples TRBV21-1 to TRBJ2-4; the table gives TRBD1 as D, unverified against the DNA. TRBV21-1 is described as a pseudogene. The CDR3 is 12 residues long. CDR3 coding DNA: TGTGCCAGCAGCAAAGGGGGCGACATTCAGTACTTC. It translates to CASSKGGDIQYF.

This sequence joins TRBV4-2 and TRBJ2-3; D ambiguous. This CDR3 has 17 residues. Trimming removed 0 bases at V and 0 bases at J, with 13 bases between. Germline CDR1 and CDR2: LGHNA and YNFKEQ. The CDR3 loop reads CASSQEQVGTSTDTQYF. CDR3 DNA sequence: TGTGCCAGCAGCCAAGAGCAGGTCGGCACTAGCACAGATACGCAGTATTTT.

The chain combines TRBV29-1 with TRBJ2-7; tentatively, D is TRBD1 (6 bases). The V and J ends lost 2 bases and 6 bases respectively, with 17 bases between them. The germline gives CDR1 SQVTM, CDR2 ANQGSEA. This CDR3 contains 14 residues. The CDR3 bases are TGCAGCGTTGAAAAGGGCAGGGGCGGTGTCGAGCAGTACTTC. Amino acids: CSVEKGRGGVEQYF.

The V gene is TRBV27, the J gene TRBJ1-6; D ambiguous. This CDR3 comprises 17 residues. CDR1 is MNHEY and CDR2 is SMNVEV in the germline V gene (reference sequence). V dropped 4 bases and J dropped 0 bases, with 13 bases sitting between them. The CDR3 spells CASSSDGLSSYNSPLHF. The CDR3 DNA sequence: TGTGCCAGCAGTTCTGACGGACTAAGCTCCTATAATTCACCCCTCCACTTT.

The chain joins TRBV20-1 to TRBJ2-5, with D maybe TRBD2 (7 bases). There are 14 residues in the CDR3. Trimming pared 3 bases from V and 6 bases from J, leaving 17 bases between. The V gene's germline CDR1 is DFQATT and CDR2 SNEGSKA (reference sequence). The CDR3 DNA is TGCAGTGCTAGTAGGGGGAGGGTGGAAAAGACCCAGTACTTC. The encoded protein is CSASRGRVEKTQYF.

The rearrangement links TRBV29-1 to TRBJ1-1, with D perhaps matching TRBD1 (6 bases). Germline values: CDR1 SQVTM, CDR2 ANQGSEA. The CDR3 totals 12 residues. The V end was cut by 7 bases, the J end by 5 bases, with 14 bases between. CDR3 bases: TGCAGCGCCATAGGGGGGGAAACTGAAGCTTTCTTT. This encodes CSAIGGETEAFF.

The gene calls are TRBV28 and TRBJ1-2; 8 bases line up with TRBD1. Germline V CDR1 and CDR2: MDHEN, SYDVKM. The ends lost 7 bases at V and 4 bases at J; junction bases unmatched: 14. The CDR3 consists of 16 residues. The CDR3 coding sequence is TGTGCCAGCACTTCTAATTCTGGGACAGGCAGCTATGGCTACACCTTC. Its protein is CASTSNSGTGSYGYTF.

CDR3 in amino acids: CASRGQLNTEAFF. The CDR3 DNA sequence: TGTGCCAGCAGGGGACAGTTGAACACTGAAGCTTTCTTT. The rearrangement links TRBV27 to TRBJ1-1; 7 nucleotides align to TRBD1. The CDR3 spans 13 residues. V shed 6 bases, J shed 0 bases, and the junction held 1 base outside the gene matches. Germline assignment: CDR1 MNHEY and CDR2 SMNVEV (reference sequence).

This chain connects TRBV4-2 to TRBJ2-1, with D hard to call. Trimming stripped 0 bases from V and 3 bases from J, with 9 bases between. Germline lookup yields CDR1 LGHNA and CDR2 YNFKEQ. The CDR3 extends over 15 amino acids. CDR3 in DNA: TGTGCCAGCAGCCAAGATCTAGAGATCTACAATGAGCAGTTCTTC. It translates to CASSQDLEIYNEQFF.

The chain recombines TRBV15 with TRBJ1-2, with 8 bases identical to TRBD1. The junction had 5 bases not matched to a gene; V was cut back by 5 bases and J by 0 bases. CDR1 is LNHNV and CDR2 is YYDKDF in the germline V gene (reference sequence). The CDR3 is 15 amino acids. The CDR3 here is CATSGSTGANYGYTF. The CDR3 DNA reads TGTGCCACCAGCGGCTCGACAGGGGCTAACTATGGCTACACCTTC.

The chain has TRBV28 and TRBJ1-6; D gene unclear. The CDR3 is 15 amino acids. Between the trimmed V and J ends, which lost 2 bases and 10 bases, there was a span of 15 bases. The germline V gene has CDR1 MDHEN and CDR2 SYDVKM. The CDR3: CASSLILAGGSPLHF. The CDR3 DNA sequence: TGTGCCAGCAGTTTAATTTTGGCAGGAGGATCACCCCTCCACTTT.

The chain uses TRBV27 and TRBJ1-2; possibly TRBD1 for D (6 bases). CDR1 MNHEY and CDR2 SMNVEV come from the germline V gene (reference sequence). V was clipped by 7 bases and J by 5 bases, with 14 bases between them. This CDR3 has 13 residues. CDR3 in DNA: TGTGCCAGCAACCCGGACAGCCCATATGGCTACACCTTC. This codes for CASNPDSPYGYTF.

The chain links TRBV6-5 to TRBJ1-3; D gene uncertain. Germline-derived CDR1 and CDR2 are MNHEY and SVGAGI. Trimming shortened V by 7 bases and J by 0 bases, and 10 bases separated the two germline ends. The CDR3 has 14 residues. The CDR3 nucleotides read TGTGCCAGCACTCAACACCTCTCTGGAAACACCATATATTTT. This gives the protein CASTQHLSGNTIYF.

V gene TRBV27 combines with J gene TRBJ2-7; D not resolved. Trimming took off 6 bases at V and 6 bases at J, with 12 bases between the two ends. The CDR3 has 12 amino acids. The V gene's germline CDR1 is MNHEY and CDR2 SMNVEV (reference sequence). This CDR3 is CASRSAAGEQYF. The CDR3 bases are TGTGCCAGCAGATCCGCGGCTGGCGAGCAGTACTTC.

V usage is TRBV19 and J usage is TRBJ1-1; no definite D call. The germline V gene encodes CDR1 LNHDA and CDR2 SQIVND (reference sequence). V lost 5 bases and J 3 bases, leaving 19 bases between the germline ends. The CDR3 extends over 16 amino acids. This chain's CDR3 is CASSPQASVRDTEAFF. The CDR3, as DNA: TGTGCCAGTAGTCCCCAAGCATCCGTTCGGGACACTGAAGCTTTCTTT.

The V call is TRBV7-6, the J call TRBJ1-4, with TRBD1 identical over 8 bases. The germline V gene encodes CDR1 SGHVS and CDR2 FNYEAQ. Unmatched junction bases numbered 7, after V lost 4 bases and J lost 3 bases. The CDR3 has 16 amino acids. The CDR3 region is CASSSPQQGANEKLFF. The CDR3 DNA reads TGTGCCAGCAGCTCACCCCAACAGGGGGCTAATGAAAAACTGTTTTTT.

The chain uses TRBV28 and TRBJ1-2, with 7 bases aligning to TRBD1. J gave up 4 bases and V 6 bases, and 8 bases lay outside the gene matches. The CDR3 spans 14 residues. The germline V gene has CDR1 MDHEN and CDR2 SYDVKM. The CDR3 reads CASSLDREIYGYTF. CDR3 nucleotide sequence: TGTGCCAGCAGCCTCGACAGGGAGATCTATGGCTACACCTTC.

V gene TRBV19 combines with J gene TRBJ2-7; TRBD2 might be the D (6 bases). The CDR3 is 15 amino acids. V was trimmed by 4 bases and J by 0 bases, leaving 13 bases between them. Germline CDR1 is LNHDA and CDR2 is SQIVND (reference sequence). For the CDR3, the DNA is TGTGCCAGTAGTACCCCCGGGACTGGCTCCTACGAGCAGTACTTC. It specifies CASSTPGTGSYEQYF.